Sequencing of this T cell receptor (beta chain) was carried out in a study of T cells in localized non-small cell lung cancer. Broader study findings: A median of about 50 clones ranked among the top 100 in tumor appeared in adjacent lung. It remains possible that heterogeneity exists, since only one tumor region was sequenced.

Turning to this clone: Its antigen is not identified.

Measured with immunoSEQ multiplex PCR; TCRdb has only the in-frame clones, and not every one. This table has about 29,000 clones, about 91% appearing once. This CDR3 has 15 residues. Trimming took 3 bases from V and 6 from J; bases not matched to a gene: 6. Germline CDR1 is SGHDT and CDR2 is YYEEEE. The clonotype originates from a male donor aged 60 or older with stage I lung adenocarcinoma. The sequencing here drew on peripheral blood, taken before any cancer treatment. This chain joins TRBV5-6 and TRBJ2-3; 11 bases match TRBD2. CDR3 sequence reads: CASSSLAGGRDTQYF. The CDR3 DNA is TGTGCCAGCAGCTCCTTAGCGGGGGGGCGCGATACGCAGTATTTT.